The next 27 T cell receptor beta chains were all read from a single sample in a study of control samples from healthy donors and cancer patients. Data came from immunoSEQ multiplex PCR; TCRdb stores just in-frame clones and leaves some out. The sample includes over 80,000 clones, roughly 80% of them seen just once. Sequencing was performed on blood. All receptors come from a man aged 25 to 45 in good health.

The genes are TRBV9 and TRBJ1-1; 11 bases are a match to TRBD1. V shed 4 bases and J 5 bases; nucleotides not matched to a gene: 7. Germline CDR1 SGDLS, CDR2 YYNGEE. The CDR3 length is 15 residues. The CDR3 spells CASSSWTGGRTEAFF. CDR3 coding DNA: TGTGCCAGCAGCTCCTGGACAGGGGGCAGGACTGAAGCTTTCTTT.

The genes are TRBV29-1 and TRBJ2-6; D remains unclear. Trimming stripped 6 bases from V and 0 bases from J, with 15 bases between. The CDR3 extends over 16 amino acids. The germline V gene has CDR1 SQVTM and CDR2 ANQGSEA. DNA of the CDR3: TGCAGCGTCCAGGAGAGTGTGTACTCTGGGGCCAACGTCCTGACTTTC. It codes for CSVQESVYSGANVLTF.

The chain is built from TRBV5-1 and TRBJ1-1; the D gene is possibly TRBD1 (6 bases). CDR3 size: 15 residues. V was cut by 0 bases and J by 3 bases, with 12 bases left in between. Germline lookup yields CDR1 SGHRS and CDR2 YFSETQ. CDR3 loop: CASSLAGGAHTEAFF. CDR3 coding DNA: TGCGCCAGCAGCTTGGCCGGGGGCGCGCACACTGAAGCTTTCTTT.

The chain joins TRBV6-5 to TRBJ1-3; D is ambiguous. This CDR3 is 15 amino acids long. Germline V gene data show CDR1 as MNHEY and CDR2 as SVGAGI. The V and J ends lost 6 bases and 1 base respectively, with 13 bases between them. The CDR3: CASSLAVFSGNTIYF. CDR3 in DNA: TGTGCCAGCAGCCTAGCGGTCTTTTCTGGAAACACCATATATTTT.

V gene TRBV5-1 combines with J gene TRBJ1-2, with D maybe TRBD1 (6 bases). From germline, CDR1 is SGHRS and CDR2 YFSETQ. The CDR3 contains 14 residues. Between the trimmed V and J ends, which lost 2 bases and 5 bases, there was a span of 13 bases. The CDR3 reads CASSFRTAEYGYTF. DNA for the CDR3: TGCGCCAGCAGCTTCCGGACAGCGGAATATGGCTACACCTTC.

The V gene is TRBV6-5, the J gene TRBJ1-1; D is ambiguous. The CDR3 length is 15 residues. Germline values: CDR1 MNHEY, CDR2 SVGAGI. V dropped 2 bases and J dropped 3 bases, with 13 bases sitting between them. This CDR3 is CASSYKRERDTEAFF. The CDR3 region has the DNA TGTGCCAGCAGTTACAAAAGGGAGCGGGACACTGAAGCTTTCTTT.

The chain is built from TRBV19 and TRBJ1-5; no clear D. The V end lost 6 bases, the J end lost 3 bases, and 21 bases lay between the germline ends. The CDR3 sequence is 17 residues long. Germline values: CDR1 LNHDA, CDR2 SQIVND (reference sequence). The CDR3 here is CASSLQGLTSYNQPQHF. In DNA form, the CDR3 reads TGTGCCAGTAGCCTACAAGGATTGACATCCTACAATCAGCCCCAGCATTTT.

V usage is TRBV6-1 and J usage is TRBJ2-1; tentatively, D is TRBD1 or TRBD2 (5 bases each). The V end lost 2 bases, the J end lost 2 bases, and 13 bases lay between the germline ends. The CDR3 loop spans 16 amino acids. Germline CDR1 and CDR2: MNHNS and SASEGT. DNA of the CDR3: TGTGCCAGCAGTGAACTTTGGGACGGAGCCTACAATGAGCAGTTCTTC. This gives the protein CASSELWDGAYNEQFF.

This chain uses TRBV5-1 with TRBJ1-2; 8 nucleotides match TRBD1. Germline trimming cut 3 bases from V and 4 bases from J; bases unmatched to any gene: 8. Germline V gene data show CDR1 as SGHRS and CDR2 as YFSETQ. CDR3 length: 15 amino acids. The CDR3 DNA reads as TGCGCCAGCAGCTCGAACCCAGGGGGCGGCTATGGCTACACCTTC. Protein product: CASSSNPGGGYGYTF.

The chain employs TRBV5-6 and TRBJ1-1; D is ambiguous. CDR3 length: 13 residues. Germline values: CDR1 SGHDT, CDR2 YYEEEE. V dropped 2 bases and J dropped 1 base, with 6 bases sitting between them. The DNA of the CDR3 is TGTGCCAGCAGCTTCGGGCAGAACACTGAAGCTTTCTTT. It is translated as CASSFGQNTEAFF.

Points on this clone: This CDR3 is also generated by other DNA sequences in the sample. This chain's CDR3 is CATSDGTAGGYTF. Written as DNA, the CDR3 is TGTGCCACCAGTGATGGGACAGCGGGGGGCTACACCTTC. J is TRBJ1-2 and V is TRBV24-1; TRBD1 matches at 7 bases. Germline V gene data show CDR1 as KGHDR and CDR2 as SFDVKD. V lost 3 bases to trimming and J lost 8 bases; unmatched junction nucleotides: 5. The CDR3 sequence is 13 residues long.

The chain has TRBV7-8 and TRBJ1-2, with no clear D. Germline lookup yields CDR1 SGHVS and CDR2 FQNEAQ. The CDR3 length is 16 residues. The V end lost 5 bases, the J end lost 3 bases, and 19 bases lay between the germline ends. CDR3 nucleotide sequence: TGTGCCAGCAGCCCAAACCTCGCCAGGAATTACTATGGCTACACCTTC. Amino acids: CASSPNLARNYYGYTF.

CDR3 sequence: CASSYSGGITEAFF. DNA for the CDR3: TGTGCCAGCAGTTACTCCGGAGGTATCACTGAAGCTTTCTTT. The chain couples TRBV6-5 to TRBJ1-1; D unclear. Germline V gives CDR1 MNHEY, CDR2 SVGAGI. The CDR3 contains 14 residues. V lost 0 bases to trimming and J lost 4 bases, with 9 bases between them.

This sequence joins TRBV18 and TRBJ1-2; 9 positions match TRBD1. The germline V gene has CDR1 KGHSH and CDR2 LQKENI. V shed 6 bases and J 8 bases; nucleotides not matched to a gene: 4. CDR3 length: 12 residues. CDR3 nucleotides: TGTGCCAGCTCGAGACAGGGGGGAGGCTACACCTTC. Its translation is CASSRQGGGYTF. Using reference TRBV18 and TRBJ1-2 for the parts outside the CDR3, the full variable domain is NAGVMQNPRHLVRRRGQEARLRCSPMKGHSHVYWYRQLPEEGLKFMVYLQKENIIDESGMPKERFSAEFPKEGPSILRIQQVVRGDSAAYFCASSRQGGGYTFGSGTRLTVV.

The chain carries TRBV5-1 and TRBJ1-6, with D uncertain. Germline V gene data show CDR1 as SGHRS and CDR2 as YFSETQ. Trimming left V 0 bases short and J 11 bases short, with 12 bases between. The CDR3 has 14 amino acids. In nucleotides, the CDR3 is TGCGCCAGCAGCTTGGGACTCCTCCCGGCACCCCTCCACTTT. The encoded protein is CASSLGLLPAPLHF. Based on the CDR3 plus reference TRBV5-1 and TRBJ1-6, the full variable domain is KAGVTQTPRYLIKTRGQQVTLSCSPISGHRSVSWYQQTPGQGLQFLFEYFSETQRNKGNFPGRFSGRQFSNSRSEMNVSTLELGDSALYLCASSLGLLPAPLHFGNGTRLTVT.

The CDR3 reads CASSIASIGTEAFF. Here the CDR3 DNA reads TGTGCCAGTAGTATAGCCTCCATCGGGACTGAAGCTTTCTTT. The chain recombines TRBV19 with TRBJ1-1; no clear D gene. V was clipped by 1 base and J by 5 bases, with 11 bases between them. In germline, CDR1 is LNHDA, CDR2 SQIVND (reference sequence). The CDR3 loop spans 14 amino acids.

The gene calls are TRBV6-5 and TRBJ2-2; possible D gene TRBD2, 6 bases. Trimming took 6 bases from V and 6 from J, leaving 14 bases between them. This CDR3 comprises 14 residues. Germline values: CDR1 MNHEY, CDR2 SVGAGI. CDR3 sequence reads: CASRPQTGAGELFF. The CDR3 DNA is TGTGCCAGCAGACCCCAAACGGGGGCCGGGGAGCTGTTTTTT.

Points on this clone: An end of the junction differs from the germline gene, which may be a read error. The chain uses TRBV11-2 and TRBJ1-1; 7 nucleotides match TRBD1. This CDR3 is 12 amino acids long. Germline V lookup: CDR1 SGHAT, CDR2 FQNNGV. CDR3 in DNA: TGTGCCAGCAGTTTAGGGGGCTTTGAAGCTTTCTTT. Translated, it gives CASSLGGFEAFF.

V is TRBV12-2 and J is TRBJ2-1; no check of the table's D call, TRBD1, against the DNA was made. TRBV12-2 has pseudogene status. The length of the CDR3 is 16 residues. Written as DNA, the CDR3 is TGTGCAAGTCGAAAAACAGGGGCCTGCTCCTACAATGAGCAGTTCTTC. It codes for CASRKTGACSYNEQFF.

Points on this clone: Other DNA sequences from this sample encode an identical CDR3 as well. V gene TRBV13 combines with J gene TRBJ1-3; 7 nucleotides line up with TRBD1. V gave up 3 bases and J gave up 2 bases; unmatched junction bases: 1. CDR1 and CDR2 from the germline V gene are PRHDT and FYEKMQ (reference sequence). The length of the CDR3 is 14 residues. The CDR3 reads CASSFDRAGNTIYF. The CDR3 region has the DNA TGTGCCAGCAGCTTTGACAGGGCTGGAAACACCATATATTTT.

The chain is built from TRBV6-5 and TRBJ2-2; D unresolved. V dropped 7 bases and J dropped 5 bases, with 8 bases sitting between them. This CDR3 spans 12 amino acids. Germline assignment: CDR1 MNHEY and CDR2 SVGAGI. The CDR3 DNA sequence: TGTGCCAGCACATCCGGGACCGGGGAGCTGTTTTTT. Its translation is CASTSGTGELFF.

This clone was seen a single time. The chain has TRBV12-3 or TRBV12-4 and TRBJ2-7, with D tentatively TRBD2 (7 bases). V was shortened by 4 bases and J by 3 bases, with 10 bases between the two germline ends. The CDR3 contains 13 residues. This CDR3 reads CASSWGGYYEQYF. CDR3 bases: TGTGCCAGCAGTTGGGGGGGCTACTACGAGCAGTACTTC.

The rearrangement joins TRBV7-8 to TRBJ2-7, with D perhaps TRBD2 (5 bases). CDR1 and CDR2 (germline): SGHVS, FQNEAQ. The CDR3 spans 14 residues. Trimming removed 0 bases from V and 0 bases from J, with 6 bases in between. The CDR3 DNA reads TGTGCCAGCAGCTTAGCGGGGAGCTCCTACGAGCAGTACTTC. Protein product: CASSLAGSSYEQYF.

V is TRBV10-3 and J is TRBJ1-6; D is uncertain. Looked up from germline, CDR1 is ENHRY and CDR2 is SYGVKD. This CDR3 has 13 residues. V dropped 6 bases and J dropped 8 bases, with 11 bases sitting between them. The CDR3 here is CAIRPVRDSPLHF. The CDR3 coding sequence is TGTGCCATCAGACCGGTCCGAGATTCACCCCTCCACTTT.

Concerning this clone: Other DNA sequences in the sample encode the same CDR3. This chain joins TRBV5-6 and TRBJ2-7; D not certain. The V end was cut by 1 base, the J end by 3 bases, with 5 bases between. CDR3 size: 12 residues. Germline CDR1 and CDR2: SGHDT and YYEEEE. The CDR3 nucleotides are TGTGCCAGCAGCTTGAACTACTACGAGCAGTACTTC. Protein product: CASSLNYYEQYF. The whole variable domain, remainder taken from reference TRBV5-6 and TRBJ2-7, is DAGVTQSPTHLIKTRGQQVTLRCSPKSGHDTVSWYQQALGQGPQFIFQYYEEEERQRGNFPDRFSGHQFPNYSSELNVNALLLGDSALYLCASSLNYYEQYFGPGTRLTVT.

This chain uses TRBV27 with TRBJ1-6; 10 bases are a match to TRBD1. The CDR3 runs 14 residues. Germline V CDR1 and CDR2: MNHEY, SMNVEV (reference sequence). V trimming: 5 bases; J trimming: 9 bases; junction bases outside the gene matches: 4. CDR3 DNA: TGTGCCAGCAGTCCAAGGACAGGGGGTTCACCCCTCCACTTT. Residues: CASSPRTGGSPLHF.

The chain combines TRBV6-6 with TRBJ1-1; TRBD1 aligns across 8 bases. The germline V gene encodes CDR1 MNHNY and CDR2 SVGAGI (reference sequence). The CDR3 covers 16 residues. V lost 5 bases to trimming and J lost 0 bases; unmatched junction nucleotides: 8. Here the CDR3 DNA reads TGTGCCAGCAGTCGCGGACAGGGCCACATGAACACTGAAGCTTTCTTT. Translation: CASSRGQGHMNTEAFF.